This T cell receptor (beta chain) was sequenced for a study of shared clonotypes between healthy human individuals. In the study overall: CD4 naive and memory got three plates each, CD8 naive two, CD8 memory one.

Overall study results and limits: Sorted-subset sequencing, rarefaction showed, was incomplete despite large depth. When naive CD4 clonotypes were compared across a few donors, around 5% were shared.

In germline, CDR1 is WSHSY, CDR2 SAAADI. The CDR3 has 14 amino acids. The trim removed 5 bases at V and 3 bases at J, leaving 6 bases unmatched. In the original workflow: Quality scores were absent from the junction-only immunoSEQ sequences, so filtering differed. Repertoires were generated with immunoSEQ multiplex PCR, while TCRdb's copy carries only in-frame clones and drops some. V and J calls and clone size are given by that table; D and trimming were obtained from the DNA. Among around 700,000 clones listed, over 65% were seen once. Notes on this clone: Its specificity is not known.

The chain uses TRBV10-2 and TRBJ2-7; TRBD1 agrees at 8 bases. The source is a woman in her thirties in good health. What was sequenced was memory CD4+ T cells sorted from blood. The subset: CD45RA-negative fraction. The CDR3 nucleotides read TGCGCCAGCAGTAAGGGACAGGTGAACTACGAGCAGTACTTC. It is translated as CASSKGQVNYEQYF.